What follows describes a single TCR beta chain. The antigen remains undetermined. Different DNA sequences within this sample yield the same CDR3. Genomic DNA per cell subset filled all wells of several immunoSEQ plates. Profiling relied on immunoSEQ multiplex PCR, and the TCRdb table lists in-frame clones only, not all of them. The table has around 2.5 million clones, 93% seen once. The sample belongs to a study of shared clonotypes between healthy human individuals. Per the germline V gene, CDR1 is MGHDK and CDR2 is SYGVNS. V was shortened by 3 bases and J by 1 base, with 6 bases between the two germline ends. This CDR3 is built from 13 residues. Findings of the study overall: Sharing across a few donors was seen in 4% to 5.5% of naive CD4 clonotypes.

The donor cohort consisted entirely of Caucasian adults residing in Nashville, Tennessee. Input material: naive CD4+ T cells from PBMCs. Subset defined: CD45RA+ positively selected. The clonotype originates from a man between 18 and 29 years old in good health. Some clones in this sample may be carry-over from other donors' samples. The J gene is TRBJ2-5, the V gene TRBV25-1, with D possibly TRBD2 on 5 matching bases. The CDR3 nucleotides read TGTGCCAGCAGTGATGCGGGCCAAGAGACCCAGTACTTC. Protein sequence: CASSDAGQETQYF. Filled out from reference TRBV25-1 and TRBJ2-5, the complete variable domain reads EADIYQTPRYLVIGTGKKITLECSQTMGHDKMYWYQQDPGMELHLIHYSYGVNSTEKGDLSSESTVSRIRTEHFPLTLESARPSHTSQYLCASSDAGQETQYFGPGTRLLVL.